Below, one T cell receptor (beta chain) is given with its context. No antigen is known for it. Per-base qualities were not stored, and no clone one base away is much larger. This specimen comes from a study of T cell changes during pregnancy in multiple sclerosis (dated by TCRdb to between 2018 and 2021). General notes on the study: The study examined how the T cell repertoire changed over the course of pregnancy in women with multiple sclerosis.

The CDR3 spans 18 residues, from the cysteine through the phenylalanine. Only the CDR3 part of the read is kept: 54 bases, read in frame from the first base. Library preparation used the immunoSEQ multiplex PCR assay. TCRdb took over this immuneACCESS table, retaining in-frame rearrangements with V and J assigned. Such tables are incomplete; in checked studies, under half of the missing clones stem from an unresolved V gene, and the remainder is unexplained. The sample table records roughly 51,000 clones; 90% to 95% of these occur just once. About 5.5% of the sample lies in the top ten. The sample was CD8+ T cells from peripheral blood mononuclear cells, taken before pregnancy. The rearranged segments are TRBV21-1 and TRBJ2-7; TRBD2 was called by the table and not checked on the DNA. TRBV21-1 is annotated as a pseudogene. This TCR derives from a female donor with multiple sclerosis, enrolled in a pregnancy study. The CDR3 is CARPYCDGLAGRFDEQYF. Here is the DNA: TGTGCCAGGCCGTATTGCGATGGACTAGCGGGGCGGTTCGACGAGCAGTACTTC.